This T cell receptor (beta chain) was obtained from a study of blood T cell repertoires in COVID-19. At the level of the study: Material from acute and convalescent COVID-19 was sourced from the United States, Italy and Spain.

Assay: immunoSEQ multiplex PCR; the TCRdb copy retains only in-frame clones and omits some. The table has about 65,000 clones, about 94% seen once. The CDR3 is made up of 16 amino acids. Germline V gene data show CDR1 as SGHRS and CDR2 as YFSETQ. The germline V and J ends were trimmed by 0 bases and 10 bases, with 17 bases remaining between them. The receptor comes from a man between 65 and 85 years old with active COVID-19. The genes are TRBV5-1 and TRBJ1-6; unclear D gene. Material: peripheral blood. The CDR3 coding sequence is TGCGCCAGCAGCTTGGGCACTTCCGACGGCGGCTCACCCCTCCACTTT. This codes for CASSLGTSDGGSPLHF.